One T cell receptor (beta chain) is described in this entry. The data were taken from a study of blood T cells in healthy people across ages. Primers used in a second PCR of about 7 to 11 cycles were a sample-barcoded 5' primer and a J-beta primer mix. A minimum of 2.5 million CDR3-containing paired-end reads was obtained for each sample. TCRdb independently ran MiXCR on the 5' RACE reads; one entry per CDR3 protein. The data show about 900,000 distinct CDR3 sequences, with about 62% seen just once and 25% to 30% held by the top ten. V was shortened by 5 bases and J by 4 bases, with 17 bases between the two germline ends. Germline lookup yields CDR1 WSHSY and CDR2 SAAADI. The CDR3 sequence is 15 residues long.

The source is a man aged 30 to 39 in good health. The V gene is TRBV10-2, the J gene TRBJ1-2; possibly TRBD1 for D (5 bases). What was sequenced was blood. CDR3: CASSRTQDQGYGYTF. The CDR3 DNA sequence: TGCGCCAGCAGTAGGACCCAAGACCAGGGCTATGGCTACACCTTC.